This TCR beta chain was recorded in a study of blood T cell repertoires in COVID-19. Overall study context: Sites across the United States, Italy and Spain contributed samples from acute and convalescent COVID-19. T cells, B-cell-depleted T cells, or PBMCs provided the cDNA or gDNA that served as material.

Original methodology: Amplified reference gene primers provided the basis for estimating nucleated cell counts. Only in-frame clones appear in the TCRdb table, and some are missing; sequencing was by immunoSEQ multiplex PCR. The V and J calls and clone size are taken from that table; D and trimming were inferred from the DNA. The sample shows around 97,000 clones, roughly 79% of them seen only once. V was clipped by 2 bases and J by 1 base, with 5 bases between them. Germline CDR1 reads SGHTA; CDR2 reads FQGTGA. This CDR3 comprises 13 residues. The V gene is TRBV7-3, the J gene TRBJ1-1; unclear D gene. Material for sequencing was peripheral blood. This TCR came from a man between 65 and 79 years old with acute or convalescent COVID-19. In nucleotides, the CDR3 is TGTGCCAGCAGCTTATCATGGAACACTGAAGCTTTCTTT. It is translated as CASSLSWNTEAFF.